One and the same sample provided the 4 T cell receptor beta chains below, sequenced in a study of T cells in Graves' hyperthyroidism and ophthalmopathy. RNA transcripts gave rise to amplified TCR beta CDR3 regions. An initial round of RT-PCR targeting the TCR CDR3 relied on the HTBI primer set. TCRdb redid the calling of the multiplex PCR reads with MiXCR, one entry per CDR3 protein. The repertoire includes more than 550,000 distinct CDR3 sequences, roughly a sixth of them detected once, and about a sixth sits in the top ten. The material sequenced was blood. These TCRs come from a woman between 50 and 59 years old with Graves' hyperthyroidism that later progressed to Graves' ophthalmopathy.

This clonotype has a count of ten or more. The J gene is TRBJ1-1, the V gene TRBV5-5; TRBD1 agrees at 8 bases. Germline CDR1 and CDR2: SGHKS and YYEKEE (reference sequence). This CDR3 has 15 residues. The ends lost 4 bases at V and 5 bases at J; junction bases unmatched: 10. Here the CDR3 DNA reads TGTGCCAGCAGCATACTACAGGGGGGAGGTACTGAAGCTTTCTTT. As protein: CASSILQGGGTEAFF. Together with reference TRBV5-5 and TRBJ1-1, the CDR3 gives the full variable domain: DAGVTQSPTHLIKTRGQQVTLRCSPISGHKSVSWYQQVLGQGPQFIFQYYEKEERGRGNFPDRFSARQFPNYSSELNVNALLLGDSALYLCASSILQGGGTEAFFGQGTRLTVV.

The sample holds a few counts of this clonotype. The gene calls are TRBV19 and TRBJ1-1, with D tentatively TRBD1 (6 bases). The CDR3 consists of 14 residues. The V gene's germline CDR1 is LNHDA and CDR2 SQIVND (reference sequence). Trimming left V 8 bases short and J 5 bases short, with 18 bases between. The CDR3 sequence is CASGTPFRGTEAFF. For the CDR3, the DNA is TGTGCCAGTGGGACACCCTTCCGTGGTACTGAAGCTTTCTTT.

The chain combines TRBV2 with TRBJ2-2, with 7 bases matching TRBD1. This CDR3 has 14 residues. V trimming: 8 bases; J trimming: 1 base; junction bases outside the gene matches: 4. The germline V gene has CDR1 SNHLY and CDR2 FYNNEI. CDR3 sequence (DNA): TGTGCCAGCCGACAGGGTATGAACACCGGGGAGCTGTTTTTT. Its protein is CASRQGMNTGELFF.

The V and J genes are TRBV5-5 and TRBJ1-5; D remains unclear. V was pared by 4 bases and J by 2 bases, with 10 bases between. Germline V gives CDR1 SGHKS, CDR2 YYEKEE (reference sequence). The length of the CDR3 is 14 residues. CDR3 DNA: TGTGCCAGCAGCGGGAGAGCTGGCAATCAGCCCCAGCATTTT. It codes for CASSGRAGNQPQHF.